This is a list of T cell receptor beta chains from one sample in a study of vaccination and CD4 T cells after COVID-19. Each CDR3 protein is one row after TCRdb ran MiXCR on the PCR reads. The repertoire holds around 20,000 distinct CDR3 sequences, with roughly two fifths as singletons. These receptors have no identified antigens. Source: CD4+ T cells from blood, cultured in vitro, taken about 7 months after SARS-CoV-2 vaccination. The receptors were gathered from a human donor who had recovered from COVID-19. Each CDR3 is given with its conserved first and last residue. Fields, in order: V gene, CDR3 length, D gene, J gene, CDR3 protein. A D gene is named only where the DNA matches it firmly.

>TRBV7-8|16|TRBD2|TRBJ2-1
CASSSKLAGATGEQFF
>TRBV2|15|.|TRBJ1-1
CASSGRPARDTEAFF
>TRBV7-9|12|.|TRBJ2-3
CASSPPVDTQYF
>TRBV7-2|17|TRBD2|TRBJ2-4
CASSFSSGRASGYIQYF
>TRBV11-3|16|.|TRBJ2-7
CASSSGGTQAGLEQYF
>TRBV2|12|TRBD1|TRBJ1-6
CATRGTGSPLHF
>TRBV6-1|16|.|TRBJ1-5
CASSEAVGGSNQPQHF
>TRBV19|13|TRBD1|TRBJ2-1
CASSNLGDSEQFF
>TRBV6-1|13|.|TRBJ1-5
CASQGTRNQPQHF
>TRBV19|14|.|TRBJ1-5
CASSMYTGYQPQHF
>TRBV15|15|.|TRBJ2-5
CATSRDPSNQETQYF
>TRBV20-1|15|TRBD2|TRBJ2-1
CSARDLGLAGAEQFF
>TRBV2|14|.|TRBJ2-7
CASRHQPDESEQYF
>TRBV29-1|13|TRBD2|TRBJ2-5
CSVRLAQVSNQYF
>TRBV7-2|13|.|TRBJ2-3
CASSRVTADTQYF
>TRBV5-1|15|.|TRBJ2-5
CASSAPLGGQETQYF
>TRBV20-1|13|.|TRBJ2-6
CSALDSGANVLTF
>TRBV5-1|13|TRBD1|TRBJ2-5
CASRRAGGETQYF
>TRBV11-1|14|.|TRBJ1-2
CASSLDPQGGGYTF
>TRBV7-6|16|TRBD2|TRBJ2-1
CASSSSLAENYNEQFF
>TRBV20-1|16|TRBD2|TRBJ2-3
CSASLAGVMGTDTQYF
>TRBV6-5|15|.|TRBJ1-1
CASSYSVVSNTEAFF
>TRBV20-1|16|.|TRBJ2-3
CSARTSTLAPTDTQYF
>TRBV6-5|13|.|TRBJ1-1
CASSYAGVTEAFF
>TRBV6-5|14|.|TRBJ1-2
CASSSTATRDGYTF
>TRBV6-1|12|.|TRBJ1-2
CASTGGNYGYTF
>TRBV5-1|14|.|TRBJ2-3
CASSLRGMADTQYF
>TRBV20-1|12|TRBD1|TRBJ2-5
CSAKGQGISQYF
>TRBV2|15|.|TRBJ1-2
CASSVYGAGVAGYTF
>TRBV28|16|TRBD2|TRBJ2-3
CASRGLRLAGTDTQYF
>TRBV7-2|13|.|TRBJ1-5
CASSSVTGQPQHF
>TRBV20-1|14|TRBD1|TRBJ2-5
CSARDRRGRETQYF
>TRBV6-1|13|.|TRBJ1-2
CASRGQSIYGYTF
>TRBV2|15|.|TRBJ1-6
CASTQLGRGQAPLHF
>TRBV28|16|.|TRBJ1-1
CASSLRKGPLGAEAFF
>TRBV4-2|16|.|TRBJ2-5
CASSQDRRGAGETQYF
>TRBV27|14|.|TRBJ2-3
CASTPTITSDTQYF
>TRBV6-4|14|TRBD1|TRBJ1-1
CASSDSDRATEAFF
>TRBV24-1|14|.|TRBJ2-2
CATSPGSNTGELFF
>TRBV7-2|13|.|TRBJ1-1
CASSLQPNTEAFF
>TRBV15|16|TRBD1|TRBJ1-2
CATTSSGGRANYGYTF
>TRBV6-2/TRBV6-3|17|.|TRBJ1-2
CASSLRPAGVRDYGYTF
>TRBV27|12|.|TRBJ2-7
CASSERWGKQYF
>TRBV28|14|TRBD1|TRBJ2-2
CAGGTGGTAGELFF
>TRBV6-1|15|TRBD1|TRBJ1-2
CASRDTGEANYGYTF
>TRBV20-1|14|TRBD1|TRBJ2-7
CSARRGTGSYEQYF
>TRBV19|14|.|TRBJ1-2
CASSIVVGRYGYTF
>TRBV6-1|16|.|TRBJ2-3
CASSQDPDSRPDTQYF
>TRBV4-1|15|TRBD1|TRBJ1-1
CASSQGKDRELRAFF
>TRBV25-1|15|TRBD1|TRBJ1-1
CASSPGQGINTEAFF
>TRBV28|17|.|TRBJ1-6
CASSLWGGAGRNSPLHF
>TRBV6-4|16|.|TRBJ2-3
CASSLIVTGSTDTQYF
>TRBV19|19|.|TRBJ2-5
CASSKGAWARGKYQETQYF
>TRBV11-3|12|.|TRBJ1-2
CASSLGSYGYTF
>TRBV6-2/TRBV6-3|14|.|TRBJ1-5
CASTQSSSNQPQHF
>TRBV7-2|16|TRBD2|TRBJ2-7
CASSSVLAAGTYEQYF
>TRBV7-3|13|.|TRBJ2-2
CASSYQHTGELFF
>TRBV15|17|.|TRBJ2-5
CATSRVGARAGEETQYF